This T cell receptor beta chain was retrieved from a study of identifying expanded T cells in peripheral blood. Findings of the study overall: Across healthy donors, higher total template counts meant significantly greater approximately two-week count variance. Technical replicates showed 0.9 to 1.5 changed clones; about two weeks 15 to 20; four weeks 19.

Measured with immunoSEQ multiplex PCR; TCRdb has only the in-frame clones, and not every one. The sample holds some 95,000 clones, approximately 85% seen once. Comments on this clone: Its antigen is undetermined.

Trimming removed 0 bases from V and 3 bases from J, with 6 bases in between. Germline V CDR1 and CDR2: SGHNT, YENEEA. CDR3 length: 13 residues. Sample: blood. V is TRBV11-3 and J is TRBJ2-7, with D uncertain. The TCR originated in a person between 18 and 75 years old in good health. DNA for the CDR3: TGTGCCAGCAGCTTAGATAACCGCTACGAGCAGTACTTC. Its protein is CASSLDNRYEQYF.